This passage covers 14 T cell receptor beta chains from one sample sequenced in a study of blood T cell repertoires in COVID-19. TCRdb's copy holds only in-frame clones and misses some; the assay was immunoSEQ multiplex PCR. The repertoire holds 100,000 to 150,000 clones, with more than 70% as singletons. The sequenced sample consisted of peripheral blood. The origin of the receptors is an elderly woman with acute or convalescent COVID-19.

The V gene is TRBV5-6, the J gene TRBJ2-6; D perhaps matches TRBD1 (6 bases). Trimming removed 4 bases from V and 14 bases from J, with 10 bases in between. This CDR3 is 11 amino acids long. Germline assignment: CDR1 SGHDT and CDR2 YYEEEE. The CDR3 region has the DNA TGTGCCAGCAGCATGGGACAACTCCTGACTTTC. Translation gives CASSMGQLLTF.

The CDR3 region has the DNA TGTGCCAGCAGCACGGGGCGCGGGGGAAACAATGAGCAGTTCTTC. Its protein is CASSTGRGGNNEQFF. This chain uses TRBV7-3 with TRBJ2-1, with 7 bases identical to TRBD2. The CDR3 extends over 15 amino acids. The V gene's germline CDR1 is SGHTA and CDR2 FQGTGA. V shed 5 bases and J 5 bases; nucleotides not matched to a gene: 9.

CDR3 protein: CASSQAGNNEQFF. CDR3 sequence (DNA): TGTGCCAGCTCTCAGGCAGGGAACAATGAGCAGTTCTTC. V gene TRBV18 combines with J gene TRBJ2-1, with a weak D call TRBD1 (5 bases). The V end lost 6 bases, the J end lost 5 bases, and 11 bases lay between the germline ends. The CDR3 totals 13 residues. Germline lookup yields CDR1 KGHSH and CDR2 LQKENI.

The chain couples TRBV5-4 to TRBJ1-5; 7 nucleotides match TRBD1. Trimming at V came to 2 bases and at J to 1 base, leaving 3 bases not matched to a gene. The CDR3 runs to 15 residues. Per germline, CDR1 SGHNT and CDR2 YYREEE (reference sequence). The CDR3 protein is CASSLGGRSNQPQHF. The CDR3 bases are TGTGCCAGCAGCTTAGGGGGCCGGAGCAATCAGCCCCAGCATTTT.

This clone was detected once. V and J are TRBV25-1 and TRBJ1-2; D gene ambiguous. Trimming stripped 3 bases from V and 8 bases from J, with 19 bases between. Per germline, CDR1 MGHDK and CDR2 SYGVNS. This CDR3 region has 15 residues. The CDR3 sequence: CASSESLGPPRGYTF. The CDR3 bases are TGTGCCAGCAGTGAGTCCCTCGGCCCCCCGAGGGGCTACACCTTC.

The V call is TRBV15, the J call TRBJ2-7, with D uncertain. From germline, CDR1 is LNHNV and CDR2 YYDKDF (reference sequence). CDR3 length equals 14 residues. V was cut by 0 bases and J by 2 bases, with 8 bases left in between. The CDR3 region is CATSREEAAYEQYF. CDR3 bases: TGTGCCACCAGCAGAGAAGAGGCGGCCTACGAGCAGTACTTC.

The chain recombines TRBV5-1 with TRBJ2-2; 7 bases map to TRBD1. The V segment lost 1 base and the J segment 8 bases; nucleotides outside the gene matches: 8. The CDR3 sequence is 15 residues long. CDR1 and CDR2 from the germline V gene are SGHRS and YFSETQ. CDR3 sequence (DNA): TGCGCCAGCAGCTTGCAAACAGGGGTCGGGGGGGAGCTGTTTTTT. Amino acid sequence: CASSLQTGVGGELFF.

CDR3 bases: TGTGCCAGCAGCTTAGGTGTAGGACAGGGACAAATATATTTT. This codes for CASSLGVGQGQIYF. V gene TRBV7-8 combines with J gene TRBJ1-3, with 8 bases matching TRBD1. CDR3 size: 14 residues. Unmatched junction bases numbered 9, after V lost 1 base and J lost 13 bases. CDR1 is SGHVS and CDR2 is FQNEAQ in the germline V gene.

This clone was counted a few times. This chain joins TRBV7-2 and TRBJ1-2, with 7 bases fitting TRBD1. After removal of 4 bases from V and 3 bases from J, the junction contained 2 bases not matched to a gene. The CDR3 extends over 13 amino acids. CDR1 SGHTA and CDR2 FQGNSA come from the germline V gene. CDR3 region: CASSSGTDYGYTF. The CDR3 DNA follows: TGTGCCAGCAGCTCCGGGACAGACTATGGCTACACCTTC.

CDR3 nucleotides: TGTGCCAGCAGCCGAACAGGGGGCGTTTGGGAAAAACTGTTTTTT. This translates into CASSRTGGVWEKLFF. The chain has TRBV7-9 and TRBJ1-4; 9 bases match TRBD1. The germline V gene has CDR1 SEHNR and CDR2 FQNEAQ (reference sequence). The CDR3 runs 15 residues. J lost 8 bases, V lost 5 bases, and 9 bases had no gene match. Full variable domain (rest looked up from reference TRBV7-9 and TRBJ1-4): DTGVSQNPRHKITKRGQNVTFRCDPISEHNRLYWYRQTLGQGPEFLTYFQNEAQLEKSRLLSDRFSAERPKGSFSTLEIQRTEQGDSAMYLCASSRTGGVWEKLFFGSGTQLSVL.

This clone was observed a single time. This sequence joins TRBV28 and TRBJ1-2, with 10 nucleotides matching TRBD1. The germline CDR1 and CDR2 sequences are MDHEN and SYDVKM. After removal of 5 bases from V and 0 bases from J, the junction contained 18 bases not matched to a gene. This CDR3 has 20 residues. Written as DNA, the CDR3 is TGTGCCAGCAGTCAACCCCGATTGCCGGGACAGGGGCGAGCTAACTATGGCTACACCTTC. It yields the protein CASSQPRLPGQGRANYGYTF.

This rearrangement joins TRBV6-2 or TRBV6-3 to TRBJ2-3; TRBD2 is a possible D gene (6 bases). The CDR3 length is 14 residues. CDR1 and CDR2 from the germline V gene are MNHEY and SVGEGT. Deletions cut 2 bases from V and 2 bases from J, with 8 bases between. CDR3 region: CASSYRGTTDTQYF. CDR3 nucleotide sequence: TGTGCCAGCAGTTACCGGGGGACCACAGATACGCAGTATTTT.

This chain uses TRBV7-9 with TRBJ1-1; 7 bases agree with TRBD1. Trimming cost V 1 base and J 6 bases; bases outside gene matches: 11. The CDR3 extends over 16 amino acids. Germline V lookup: CDR1 SEHNR, CDR2 FQNEAQ (reference sequence). The CDR3, as DNA: TGTGCCAGCAGCTTAGGCCAGGGGGTGGTAGTTCCTGAAGCTTTCTTT. Translating gives CASSLGQGVVVPEAFF. The variable domain in full, completed from reference TRBV7-9 and TRBJ1-1, reads DTGVSQNPRHKITKRGQNVTFRCDPISEHNRLYWYRQTLGQGPEFLTYFQNEAQLEKSRLLSDRFSAERPKGSFSTLEIQRTEQGDSAMYLCASSLGQGVVVPEAFFGQGTRLTVV.

The rearrangement uses TRBV19 and TRBJ1-2; 7 positions match TRBD1. The V gene's germline CDR1 is LNHDA and CDR2 SQIVND (reference sequence). Germline trimming cut 5 bases from V and 2 bases from J; bases unmatched to any gene: 8. The CDR3 covers 15 residues. CDR3 in DNA: TGTGCCAGTAGTCCGAGACAGGGTTGGAACTATGGCTACACCTTC. This encodes CASSPRQGWNYGYTF.